This TCR beta chain was obtained from a study of blood T cell repertoires in COVID-19. The overall study: The origin of the acute and convalescent COVID-19 samples was the United States, Italy and Spain. From T cells, B-cell-depleted T cells, or PBMCs came the material, which was cDNA or gDNA.

This CDR3 contains 15 residues. Germline loops: CDR1 SGHRS, CDR2 YFSETQ. V dropped 0 bases and J dropped 4 bases, with 13 bases sitting between them. Authors' methods: Nucleated cell counts were estimated from reference gene primer amplification. The data were produced by immunoSEQ multiplex PCR, yet TCRdb's version contains in-frame clones alone and is incomplete. V and J calls plus clone size are reproduced from that table; the DNA served to infer D and trimming. This sample has approximately 240,000 clones, with 84% found just once. This chain links TRBV5-1 with TRBJ2-5; D is possibly TRBD2 (6 bases). The sample consisted of peripheral blood. The TCR was taken from an elderly woman with active or convalescent COVID-19. The CDR3 is CASSLARGLGETQYF. The CDR3 nucleotides read TGCGCCAGCAGCTTGGCCCGGGGGTTGGGAGAGACCCAGTACTTC.